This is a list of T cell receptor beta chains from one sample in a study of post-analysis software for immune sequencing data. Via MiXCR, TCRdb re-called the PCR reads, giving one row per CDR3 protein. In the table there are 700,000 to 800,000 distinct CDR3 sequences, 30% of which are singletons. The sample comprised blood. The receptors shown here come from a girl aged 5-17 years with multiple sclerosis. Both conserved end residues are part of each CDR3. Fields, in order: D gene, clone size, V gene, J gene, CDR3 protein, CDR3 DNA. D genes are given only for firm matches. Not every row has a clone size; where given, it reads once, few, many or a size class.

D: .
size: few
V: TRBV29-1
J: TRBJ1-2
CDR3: CSVGVGQDYGYTF
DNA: TGCAGCGTTGGGGTAGGGCAGGACTATGGCTACACCTTC

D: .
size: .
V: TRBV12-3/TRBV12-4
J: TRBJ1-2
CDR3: CASSAGTGYTF
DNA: TGTGCCAGCAGTGCAGGAACGGGCTACACCTTC

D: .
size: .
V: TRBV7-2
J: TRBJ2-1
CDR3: CANSLVRTSEQFF
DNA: TGTGCCAACAGCTTAGTCCGCACTAGCGAGCAGTTCTTC

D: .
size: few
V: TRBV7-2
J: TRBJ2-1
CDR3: CASSLVLGDYGNNEQFF
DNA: TGTGCCAGCAGCTTAGTCTTGGGGGATTATGGGAACAATGAGCAGTTCTTC

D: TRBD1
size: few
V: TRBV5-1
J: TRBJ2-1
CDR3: CASSSNRGRHNEQFF
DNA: TGCGCCAGCAGCTCCAACAGGGGGCGCCACAATGAGCAGTTCTTC

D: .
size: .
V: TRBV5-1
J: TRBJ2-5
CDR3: CASSNPGKETQYF
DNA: TGCGCCAGCAGCAACCCGGGGAAAGAGACCCAGTACTTC

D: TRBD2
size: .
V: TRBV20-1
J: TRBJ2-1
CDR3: CSASRASGSNEQFF
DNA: TGCAGTGCTAGTAGGGCTAGCGGGAGTAATGAGCAGTTCTTC

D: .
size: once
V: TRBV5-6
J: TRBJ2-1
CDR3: CASSYRNPSCNEQFF
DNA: TGTGCCAGCAGTTATAGGAATCCGTCCTGCAATGAGCAGTTCTTC

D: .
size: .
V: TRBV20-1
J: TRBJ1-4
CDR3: CSAPGQGSNEKLFF
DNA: TGCAGTGCCCCAGGACAAGGGTCTAATGAAAAACTGTTTTTT

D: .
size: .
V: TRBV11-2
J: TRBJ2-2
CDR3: CASSLGTENTGELFF
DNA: TGTGCCAGCAGCTTAGGGACAGAGAACACCGGGGAGCTGTTTTTT

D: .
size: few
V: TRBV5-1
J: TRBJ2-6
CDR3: CASSPSGDPGANVLTF
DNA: TGCGCCAGCAGCCCCTCAGGAGACCCTGGGGCCAACGTCCTGACTTTC

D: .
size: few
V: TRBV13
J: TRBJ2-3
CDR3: CASSPSLEGQSADTQYF
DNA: TGTGCCAGCAGCCCGAGCTTAGAGGGCCAAAGCGCAGATACGCAGTATTTT

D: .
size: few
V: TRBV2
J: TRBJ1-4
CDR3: CASRTRVGGEKLFF
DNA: TGTGCCAGCAGGACCAGGGTCGGCGGTGAAAAACTGTTTTTT

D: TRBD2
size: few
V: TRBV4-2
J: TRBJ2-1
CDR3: CASSQGIGGGGVRFF
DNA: TGTGCCAGCAGCCAAGGCATTGGTGGGGGGGGTGTTCGGTTCTTC

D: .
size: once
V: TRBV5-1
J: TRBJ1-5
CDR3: CASSYAPGDQPQHF
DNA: TGCGCCAGCAGCTATGCGCCCGGGGACCAGCCCCAGCATTTT

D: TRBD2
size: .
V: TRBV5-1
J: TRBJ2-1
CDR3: CASSLDHTSGFSSYNEQFF
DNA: TGCGCCAGCAGCTTGGACCACACTAGCGGGTTTAGCTCCTACAATGAGCAGTTCTTC

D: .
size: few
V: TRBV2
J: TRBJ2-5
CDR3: CASGRGVRETQYF
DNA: TGTGCCAGCGGTCGAGGTGTCCGGGAGACCCAGTACTTC

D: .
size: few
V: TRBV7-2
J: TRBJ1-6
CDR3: CASSSGTGNYNSPLHF
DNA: TGTGCCAGCAGCTCCGGGACGGGAAACTATAATTCACCCCTCCACTTT

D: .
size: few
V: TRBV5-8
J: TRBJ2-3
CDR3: CASSLIPDTQYF
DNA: TGTGCCAGCAGCTTGATTCCGGATACGCAGTATTTT

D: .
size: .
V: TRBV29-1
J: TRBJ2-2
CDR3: CSVEDVGPTGELFF
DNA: TGCAGCGTTGAAGATGTGGGACCAACCGGGGAGCTGTTTTTT

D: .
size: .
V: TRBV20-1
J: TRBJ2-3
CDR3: CSASLRGLTDAQYF
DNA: TGCAGTGCTAGCTTACGGGGCCTCACAGATGCGCAGTATTTT

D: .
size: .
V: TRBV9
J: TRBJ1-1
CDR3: CASSPRDQGRLFTEAFF
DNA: TGTGCCAGCAGCCCCAGGGATCAGGGGCGTTTGTTCACTGAAGCTTTCTTT

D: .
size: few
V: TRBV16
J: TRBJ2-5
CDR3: CASSQNYEETQYF
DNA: TGTGCCAGCAGCCAAAACTATGAAGAGACCCAGTACTTC